Listed below are T cell receptor beta chains from one sample, sequenced in a study of shared clonotypes between healthy human individuals. Measured with immunoSEQ multiplex PCR; TCRdb has only the in-frame clones, and not every one. This sample carries about 2 million clones, 90% to 95% of them seen once, and the ten largest clones take 0.13%. The material sequenced was naive CD4+ T cells sorted from blood. These receptors were obtained from a man between 18 and 35 years old in good health. Both conserved end residues are part of each CDR3. A D gene is named only where the DNA matches it firmly. Rows may omit the clone size; those that give it use once, few, many or a size class.

>TRBV11-2|NA|NA|TRBJ2-3
TGTGCCAGCAGCCAGCCGGGGGCGGATACGCAGTATTTT
CASSQPGADTQYF
>TRBV7-8|NA|NA|TRBJ2-1
TGTGCCAGCAGCTCGCAAATACCAGGGTTCGGGTACAATGAGCAGTTCTTC
CASSSQIPGFGYNEQFF
>TRBV4-1|TRBD2|once|TRBJ2-5
TGCGCCAGCAGCCTTCAACCACTAGCGGGAGTAATGGAGACCCAGTACTTC
CASSLQPLAGVMETQYF
>TRBV29-1|NA|NA|TRBJ1-1
TGCAGCGTTGTGAGGGGAGGCACTGAAGCTTTCTTT
CSVVRGGTEAFF
>TRBV4-3|TRBD2|NA|TRBJ2-1
TGCGCCAGCAGCCAAGATACGTTAAGATTAGCGGGGAGCTCCTACAATGAGCAGTTCTTC
CASSQDTLRLAGSSYNEQFF
>TRBV10-3|TRBD1|NA|TRBJ2-1
TGTGCCATCAGTGCTACAGGGGGCTCCTACAATGAGCAGTTCTTC
CAISATGGSYNEQFF
>TRBV2|NA|NA|TRBJ2-1
TGTGCCAGCAGTGAGGAGGGCTACAATGAGCAGTTCTTC
CASSEEGYNEQFF
>TRBV7-9|NA|NA|TRBJ1-2
TGTGCCAGCAGCGCCTCGGGGGGCTATGGCTACACCTTC
CASSASGGYGYTF
>TRBV2|TRBD2|NA|TRBJ2-7
TGTGCCAGCAGGGCGGGACTAGCGGGCCTCTGGAACGAGCAGTACTTC
CASRAGLAGLWNEQYF
>TRBV19|NA|NA|TRBJ1-5
TGTGCCAGTAGTATACGGGACGAGCCCCAGCATTTT
CASSIRDEPQHF
>TRBV6-1|TRBD2|NA|TRBJ2-3
TGTGCCAGCAGTGTCTCTAGCGGAGGGGATACGCAGTATTTT
CASSVSSGGDTQYF
>TRBV7-2|NA|NA|TRBJ2-7
TGTGCCAGCAGCTTAGTGAGTAGCGCGAGCTACGAGCAGTACTTC
CASSLVSSASYEQYF
>TRBV4-1|TRBD1|NA|TRBJ2-7
TGCGCCAGCAGCCAGACCCTCACAGGGGGCCTCGAGCAGTACTTC
CASSQTLTGGLEQYF
>TRBV9|NA|NA|TRBJ2-7
TGTGCCAGCAGCCCCCAGGACGGAAACTACGAGCAGTACTTC
CASSPQDGNYEQYF
>TRBV5-6|NA|NA|TRBJ1-6
TGTGCCACCCAAGAGCGGGGAGGTAATTCACCCCTCCACTTT
CATQERGGNSPLHF
>TRBV6-1|TRBD1|NA|TRBJ1-6
TGTGCCAGCAGTGAAAGGGGGGGGACAGGGGCCGCTTCACCCCTCCACTTT
CASSERGGTGAASPLHF
>TRBV30|TRBD1|NA|TRBJ1-2
TGTGCCTCGATATGGGACAGCGCTTATGGCTACACCTTC
CASIWDSAYGYTF
>TRBV6-1|TRBD1|few|TRBJ1-1
TGTGCCAGCAGTGAGCCTAACAGGGGTGACACTGAAGCTTTCTTT
CASSEPNRGDTEAFF
>TRBV5-1|TRBD1|NA|TRBJ1-6
TGCGCCAGCAGCCTCGACAGGGGCGGCTCACCCCTCCACTTT
CASSLDRGGSPLHF
>TRBV6-5|NA|once|TRBJ1-2
TGTGCCAGCAGTTACTCGCGAGGGAATGGCTACACCTTC
CASSYSRGNGYTF
>TRBV6-6|TRBD2|NA|TRBJ2-1
TGTGCCAGCAGAGGGAATAGCGGGTACAATGAGCAGTTCTTC
CASRGNSGYNEQFF
>TRBV30|NA|NA|TRBJ1-6
TGTGCCTGCCCCCGGGTGAGCTCCTATAATTCACCCCTCCACTTT
CACPRVSSYNSPLHF
>TRBV7-9|NA|NA|TRBJ2-1
TGTGCCAGCAGCTCTGGAGGACTAACGAGGGGGAGCTCCTACAATGAGCAGTTCTTC
CASSSGGLTRGSSYNEQFF
>TRBV27|NA|NA|TRBJ2-7
TGTGCCAGCAGTCCGGTTGGGTTGGGGTCCTACGAGCAGTACTTC
CASSPVGLGSYEQYF
>TRBV2|NA|NA|TRBJ2-7
TGTGCCAGCAGTGACGGGACGGGAGTCTCCGAGCAGTACTTC
CASSDGTGVSEQYF
>TRBV28|NA|NA|TRBJ2-3
TGTGCCAGCAGTTCCCCCGGCACCACGGATACGCAGTATTTT
CASSSPGTTDTQYF
>TRBV10-3|NA|NA|TRBJ1-2
TGTGCCATCAGAGCAGGGGCAACAGATGGCTACACCTTC
CAIRAGATDGYTF
>TRBV30|TRBD1|NA|TRBJ2-2
TGTGCCTGGAGCCGACAGGGATTCGGGGAGCTGTTTTTT
CAWSRQGFGELFF
>TRBV14|NA|NA|TRBJ2-2
TGTGCCAGCAGCCAAGATTCGGAGAGGGCAAGGTACACCGGGGAGCTGTTTTTT
CASSQDSERARYTGELFF
>TRBV30|NA|NA|TRBJ1-1
TGTGCCTGGAGTTTAGGACGGCTGAACACTGAAGCTTTCTTT
CAWSLGRLNTEAFF
>TRBV19|NA|once|TRBJ1-5
TGTGCCAGTAGTCTTGACTATAATCAGCCCCAGCATTTT
CASSLDYNQPQHF
>TRBV18|NA|NA|TRBJ2-7
TGTGCCAGCTCACCAGGGGCGGGGAGCGAGCAGTACTTC
CASSPGAGSEQYF